The sequence of this TCR beta chain was determined in a study of shared T cell receptors in the human thymus. CDR3 length: 16 amino acids. Trimming took 1 base from V and 7 from J; bases not matched to a gene: 9. CDR1 is SGHRS and CDR2 is YFSETQ in the germline V gene. Using immunoSEQ multiplex PCR, the repertoire was profiled, and TCRdb retains in-frame clones only, with some absent. The table records 500,000 to 550,000 clones, about 80% of them present only once. The same sample was also used in a study of human thymus T cells.

This rearrangement joins TRBV5-1 to TRBJ2-2, with TRBD2 identical over 8 bases. The receptor was isolated from a boy under three years old with a congenital heart defect. The specimen was thymocytes. In nucleotides, the CDR3 is TGCGCCAGCAGCTTGAGTCTGCGGGAGGCCTGCGGGGAGCTGTTTTTT. Amino acids: CASSLSLREACGELFF.